What follows are 18 T cell receptor beta chains derived from one specimen sequenced in a study of T-cell reconstitution after alpha-beta-depleted transplantation in children. As it was prepared, the TCRbeta library received unique molecular identifiers. Using its own MiXCR run on the PCR reads, TCRdb lists one record per CDR3 protein. The sample lists fewer than 750,000 distinct CDR3 sequences; 23% were seen once. The input for sequencing was PBMCs, mostly from graft donor cells, taken 360 days after TCRalphabeta/CD19-depleted stem cell transplant. These TCRs come from a boy under three years old who had a stem cell transplant for acute myeloid leukemia, so the T cells may come from the graft donor.

At least ten counts were recorded for this clonotype. The chain employs TRBV7-9 and TRBJ2-7; 9 bases match TRBD2. CDR3 length equals 15 residues. V lost 2 bases, J lost 6 bases, and 8 bases stayed unmatched. CDR1 is SEHNR and CDR2 is FQNEAQ in the germline V gene (reference sequence). CDR3 in DNA: TGTGCCAGCAGCTTAAGCGGGGGGCAACTTTCCGAGCAGTACTTC. Protein sequence: CASSLSGGQLSEQYF.

The V call is TRBV27, the J call TRBJ2-1, with 7 bases matching TRBD2. In germline, CDR1 is MNHEY, CDR2 SMNVEV (reference sequence). V dropped 5 bases and J dropped 9; count of bases not matched to a gene: 7. CDR3 length equals 13 residues. The CDR3 here is CASSPPIAGEQFF. CDR3 sequence (DNA): TGTGCCAGCAGTCCTCCTATAGCGGGTGAGCAGTTCTTC.

V gene TRBV5-1 combines with J gene TRBJ1-2, with D unclear. Germline-derived CDR1 and CDR2 are SGHRS and YFSETQ. Trimming took 0 bases from V and 5 from J, leaving 11 bases between them. The CDR3 contains 14 residues. This CDR3 is CASSLEGRIYGYTF. The CDR3 DNA is TGCGCCAGCAGCTTGGAGGGCCGGATATATGGCTACACCTTC.

V and J are TRBV6-5 and TRBJ2-3; 7 bases agree with TRBD2. This CDR3 is 15 amino acids long. Germline V lookup: CDR1 MNHEY, CDR2 SVGAGI. With 2 bases clipped from V and 3 bases from J, the junction kept 5 bases outside the gene matches. The CDR3 coding sequence is TGTGCCAGCAGTTACCCGAGACTAGCTACAGATACGCAGTATTTT. Protein: CASSYPRLATDTQYF.

V gene TRBV4-2 combines with J gene TRBJ1-4; no clear D gene. CDR3 length: 17 amino acids. Per germline, CDR1 LGHNA and CDR2 YNFKEQ. V gave up 4 bases and J gave up 7 bases, with 22 bases separating them. CDR3 nucleotides: TGTGCCAGCAGCCTCCAAGAGTATGGACCGCCGCTTGAAAAACTGTTTTTT. Protein: CASSLQEYGPPLEKLFF.

The sample holds a few counts of this clonotype. This chain connects TRBV5-1 to TRBJ1-1; D unclear. The CDR3 sequence is 11 residues long. The germline V gene encodes CDR1 SGHRS and CDR2 YFSETQ. V was pared by 0 bases and J by 6 bases, with 3 bases between. The CDR3 DNA sequence: TGCGCCAGCAGCTTGGCATCTGAAGCTTTCTTT. Translation gives CASSLASEAFF.

In its sample, this clonotype was seen many times. J is TRBJ2-3 and V is TRBV6-1; 8 bases line up with TRBD1. Germline V gene data show CDR1 as MNHNS and CDR2 as SASEGT. V gave up 2 bases and J gave up 4 bases; unmatched junction bases: 5. CDR3 length: 15 residues. CDR3 bases: TGTGCCAGCAGTGAATGGACAGGGAAGGCAGATACGCAGTATTTT. Its translation is CASSEWTGKADTQYF.

This clonotype was observed a handful of times. The chain combines TRBV7-2 with TRBJ2-7; no definite D call. Trimming removed 1 base from V and 6 bases from J, with 10 bases in between. The length of the CDR3 is 13 residues. Germline V gene data show CDR1 as SGHTA and CDR2 as FQGNSA. CDR3 sequence reads: CASSLGVRPEQYF. In nucleotides, the CDR3 is TGTGCCAGCAGCTTAGGAGTCAGACCCGAGCAGTACTTC.

On this clonotype: A much larger clone differs from this one at a single base, so this may be a read error. The rearrangement joins TRBV20-1 to TRBJ2-7; D is ambiguous. The CDR3 contains 13 residues. V lost 6 bases, J lost 10 bases, and 22 bases lay in between. Germline V CDR1 and CDR2: DFQATT, SNEGSKA (reference sequence). The CDR3 coding sequence is TGCAGTGCCGATATGACCGCGAAGTGCGATCAGTACTTC. It yields the protein CSADMTAKCDQYF.

In this sample, this clonotype turned up a few times. The chain employs TRBV29-1 and TRBJ2-5; TRBD2 aligns across 9 bases. The CDR3 spans 14 residues. The V and J ends lost 3 bases and 2 bases, in that order; junction bases with no gene match: 4. CDR1 and CDR2 (germline): SQVTM, ANQGSEA. The CDR3 nucleotides read TGCAGCGTTGATAGCGGGGGCGTACAAGAGACCCAGTACTTC. Its protein is CSVDSGGVQETQYF.

This clonotype was counted only a few times. CDR3 amino acids: CSAKTPRRQETQYF. CDR3 bases: TGCAGTGCTAAAACCCCCAGAAGACAAGAGACCCAGTACTTC. This chain links TRBV20-1 with TRBJ2-5; D not resolved. The ends were cut back, 4 bases at V and 2 bases at J, with 14 bases in the middle. The CDR3 has 14 amino acids. The V gene's germline CDR1 is DFQATT and CDR2 SNEGSKA (reference sequence).

The chain employs TRBV20-1 and TRBJ1-5; possible D gene TRBD1, 5 bases. The V end was cut by 2 bases, the J end by 2 bases, with 22 bases between. This CDR3 contains 18 residues. In germline, CDR1 is DFQATT, CDR2 SNEGSKA (reference sequence). The CDR3 is CSARSRPWGEVGNQPQHF. In DNA, the CDR3 is TGCAGTGCTAGAAGCAGGCCGTGGGGGGAGGTAGGCAATCAGCCCCAGCATTTT.

This chain joins TRBV7-9 and TRBJ2-7, with 10 bases lining up with TRBD1. The CDR3 extends over 16 amino acids. Looked up from germline, CDR1 is SEHNR and CDR2 is FQNEAQ (reference sequence). The V gene end was trimmed by 1 base and the J gene end by 5 bases; junction bases not matched to a gene: 8. CDR3 in amino acids: CASSLGSPGTGDEQYF. CDR3 coding DNA: TGTGCCAGCAGCTTAGGGAGTCCGGGGACAGGGGACGAGCAGTACTTC.

This chain joins TRBV12-3 or TRBV12-4 and TRBJ1-1; possibly TRBD1 for D (5 bases). V was shortened by 2 bases and J by 0 bases, with 13 bases between the two germline ends. This CDR3 spans 16 amino acids. The chain's CDR3 is CASSLRQTGMNTEAFF. CDR3 coding DNA: TGTGCCAGCAGTTTACGACAGACCGGCATGAACACTGAAGCTTTCTTT.

The chain employs TRBV7-2 and TRBJ1-2; no definite D call. CDR1 SGHTA and CDR2 FQGNSA come from the germline V gene. This CDR3 spans 14 amino acids. V was pared by 4 bases and J by 2 bases, with 11 bases between. The CDR3 sequence: CASSSSTANYGYTF. In DNA, the CDR3 is TGTGCCAGCAGCTCCTCCACAGCGAACTATGGCTACACCTTC.

V gene TRBV12-3 or TRBV12-4 combines with J gene TRBJ1-5; 8 nucleotides line up with TRBD1. This CDR3 spans 17 amino acids. Germline trimming cut 6 bases from V and 0 bases from J; bases unmatched to any gene: 10. CDR3 sequence: CASRPDRGPYSNQPQHF. DNA of the CDR3: TGTGCCAGCAGGCCTGACAGGGGCCCATATAGCAATCAGCCCCAGCATTTT.

The V call is TRBV4-3, the J call TRBJ2-7; D not resolved. Per germline, CDR1 LGHNA and CDR2 YSLEER. The CDR3 has 16 residues. Trimming removed 1 base at V and 0 bases at J, with 13 bases between. The chain's CDR3 is CASSQGRGVSSYEQYF. CDR3 coding DNA: TGCGCCAGCAGCCAAGGCCGAGGAGTGAGCTCCTACGAGCAGTACTTC.

The chain employs TRBV11-3 and TRBJ2-1; either TRBD1 or TRBD2 may supply D (5 bases each). Germline V gene data show CDR1 as SGHNT and CDR2 as YENEEA. The germline V and J ends were trimmed by 5 bases and 7 bases, with 15 bases remaining between them. This CDR3 comprises 14 residues. The CDR3: CASSGWTGLNEQFF. DNA of the CDR3: TGTGCCAGCAGCGGGTGGACGGGGCTGAATGAGCAGTTCTTC.